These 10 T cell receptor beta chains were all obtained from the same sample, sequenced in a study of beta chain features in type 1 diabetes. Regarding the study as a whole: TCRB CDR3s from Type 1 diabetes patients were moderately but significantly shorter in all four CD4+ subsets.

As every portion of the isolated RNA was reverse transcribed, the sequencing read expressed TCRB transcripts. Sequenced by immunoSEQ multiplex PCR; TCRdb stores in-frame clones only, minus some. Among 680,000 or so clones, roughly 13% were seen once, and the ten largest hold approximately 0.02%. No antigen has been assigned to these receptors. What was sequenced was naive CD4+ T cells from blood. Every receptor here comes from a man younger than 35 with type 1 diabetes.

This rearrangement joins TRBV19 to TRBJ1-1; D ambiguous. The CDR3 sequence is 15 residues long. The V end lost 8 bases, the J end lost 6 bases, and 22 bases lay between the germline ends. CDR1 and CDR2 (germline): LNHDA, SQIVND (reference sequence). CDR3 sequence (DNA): TGTGCCAGTCTTAACGGGTTCTGGGGATCTGCTGAAGCTTTCTTT. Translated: CASLNGFWGSAEAFF.

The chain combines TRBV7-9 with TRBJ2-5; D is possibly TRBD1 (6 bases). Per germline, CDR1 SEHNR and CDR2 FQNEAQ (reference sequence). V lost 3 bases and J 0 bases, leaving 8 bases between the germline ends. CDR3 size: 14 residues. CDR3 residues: CASSFRTDQETQYF. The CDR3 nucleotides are TGTGCCAGCAGCTTCAGGACAGACCAAGAGACCCAGTACTTC.

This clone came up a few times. CDR3: CASSQGNQPQHF. CDR3 nucleotide sequence: TGTGCCAGCAGCCAGGGCAATCAGCCCCAGCATTTT. The V gene is TRBV4-2, the J gene TRBJ1-5, with D hard to call. The CDR3 totals 12 residues. V lost 3 bases, J lost 2 bases, and 2 bases lay in between. Per germline, CDR1 LGHNA and CDR2 YNFKEQ.

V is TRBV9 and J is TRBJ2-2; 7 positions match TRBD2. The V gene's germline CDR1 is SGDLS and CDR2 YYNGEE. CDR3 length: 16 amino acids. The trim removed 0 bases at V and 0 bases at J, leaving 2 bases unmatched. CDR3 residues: CASSVAAGANTGELFF. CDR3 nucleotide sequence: TGTGCCAGCAGCGTAGCCGCGGGAGCGAACACCGGGGAGCTGTTTTTT.

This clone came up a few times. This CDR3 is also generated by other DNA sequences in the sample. The CDR3 sequence: CAWSGGSPLHF. The CDR3 region has the DNA TGTGCCTGGAGTGGGGGGTCACCCCTCCACTTT. The chain carries TRBV30 and TRBJ1-6, with a possible D match to TRBD1 (5 bases). The germline V gene encodes CDR1 GTSNPN and CDR2 SVGIG (reference sequence). The CDR3 contains 11 residues. Trimming cost V 1 base and J 10 bases, with 5 bases left between them.

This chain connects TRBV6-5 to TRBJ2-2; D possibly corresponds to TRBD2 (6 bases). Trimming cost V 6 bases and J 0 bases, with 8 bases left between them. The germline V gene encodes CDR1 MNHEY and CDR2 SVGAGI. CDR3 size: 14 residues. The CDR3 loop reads CASRVAANTGELFF. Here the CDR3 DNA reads TGTGCCAGCAGAGTAGCGGCGAACACCGGGGAGCTGTTTTTT.

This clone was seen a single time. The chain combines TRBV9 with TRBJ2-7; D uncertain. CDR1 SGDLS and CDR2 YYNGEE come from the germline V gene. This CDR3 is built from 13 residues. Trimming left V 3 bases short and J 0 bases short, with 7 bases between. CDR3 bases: TGTGCCAGCAGCGCTGGCCTCTCCTACGAGCAGTACTTC. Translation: CASSAGLSYEQYF.

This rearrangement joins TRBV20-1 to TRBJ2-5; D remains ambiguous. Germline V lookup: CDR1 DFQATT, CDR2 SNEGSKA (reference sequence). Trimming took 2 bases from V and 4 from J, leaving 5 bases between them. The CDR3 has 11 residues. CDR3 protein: CSARSAETQYF. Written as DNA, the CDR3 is TGCAGTGCTAGATCCGCAGAGACCCAGTACTTC.

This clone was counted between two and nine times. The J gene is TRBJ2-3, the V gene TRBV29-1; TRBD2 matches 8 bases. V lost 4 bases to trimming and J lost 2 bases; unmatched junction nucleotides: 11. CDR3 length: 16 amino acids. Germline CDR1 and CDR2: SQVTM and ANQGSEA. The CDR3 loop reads CSVATVASGPTDTQYF. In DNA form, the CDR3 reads TGCAGCGTTGCGACCGTGGCTAGCGGGCCCACAGATACGCAGTATTTT.

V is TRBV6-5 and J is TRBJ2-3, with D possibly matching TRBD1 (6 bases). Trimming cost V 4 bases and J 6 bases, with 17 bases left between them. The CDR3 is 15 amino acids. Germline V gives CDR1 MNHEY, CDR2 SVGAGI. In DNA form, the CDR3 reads TGTGCCAGCAGTTTACTAGGGGGATATGAGGATACGCAGTATTTT. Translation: CASSLLGGYEDTQYF.